This T cell receptor (beta chain) is from a study of blood T cells in healthy people across ages. Regarding the study as a whole: Greater diversity and more naive CD4+ cells were seen in long-lived donors than in aged donors. Strong correlation existed between TCR beta diversity and naive T cell percentage.

The CDR3 spans 19 residues. Germline trimming cut 2 bases from V and 2 bases from J; bases unmatched to any gene: 18. Germline V lookup: CDR1 MNHEY, CDR2 SVGAGI. This clonotype was picked up one time. Its antigen remains unidentified. The sample, about 10 milliliters of peripheral blood, was drawn from each donor. Then a second PCR, running about 6 to 11 cycles, was carried out with a sample-barcoded 5' primer and a J-beta primer mix. MiXCR, applied by TCRdb to the 5' RACE reads, yields one record per CDR3 protein. The sample yields 600,000 or so distinct CDR3 sequences, about 28% seen once. The clonotype was recovered from a woman of 80 years or more in good health. V usage is TRBV6-5 and J usage is TRBJ2-7; the match to TRBD2 covers 7 bases. Sequenced sample: blood. The CDR3 DNA is TGTGCCAGCAGTTACCGGCCTAGCGGAGCACGGGCCCTGACCTACGAGCAGTACTTC. It is translated as CASSYRPSGARALTYEQYF.